These T cell receptor beta chains were read from a single sample in a study of shared clonotypes between healthy human individuals. Only in-frame clones appear in the TCRdb table, and some are missing; sequencing was by immunoSEQ multiplex PCR. Of hundreds of thousands of clones listed, around 77% are singletons. Sequencing was performed on PBMCs. The origin of the receptors is a woman between 35 and 50 years old in good health. Some clones in this sample may be carry-over from other donors' samples. The CDR3 runs from the conserved cysteine through the conserved F or W.

v_call	j_call	cdr3_aa
TRBV19	TRBJ2-1	CASSMGLAGRHEQFF
TRBV7-8	TRBJ2-7	CASSFTAGIDEQYF
TRBV30	TRBJ1-4	CAWSGRVGEKLFF
TRBV4-1	TRBJ1-2	CASSQEARQGRAYGYTF
TRBV5-6	TRBJ2-7	CASSVGLSSYEQYF
TRBV2	TRBJ1-1	CASSDRSTGGTEAFF
TRBV28	TRBJ2-3	CASSSSSGTSTDTQYF
TRBV19	TRBJ2-7	CASSIRFPSYEQYF
TRBV28	TRBJ2-7	CASSLLWTYEQYF
TRBV7-3	TRBJ2-7	CASSSPSELMYF
TRBV2	TRBJ2-1	CASSEAGPAGYNEQFF
TRBV9	TRBJ1-1	CASSVNGNTEAFF
TRBV6-1	TRBJ2-1	CASTSGGSYNEQFF
TRBV25-1	TRBJ2-2	CASSIVSIGELFF
TRBV19	TRBJ2-3	CASSILRGGTDTQYF
TRBV7-2	TRBJ2-7	CASSLGYEAYEQYF
TRBV28	TRBJ1-5	CASSLPENSNQPQHF
TRBV5-6	TRBJ2-5	CASSALSGVIGETQYF
TRBV2	TRBJ2-7	CASRWEGGSGEQYF
TRBV28	TRBJ1-5	CASSFRGRSQHF
TRBV5-1	TRBJ1-5	CASSSGQGDQPQHF
TRBV7-6	TRBJ2-5	CASSPYGAGPKGTQYF
TRBV28	TRBJ2-7	CASSPYRGEGAPEQYF
TRBV7-6	TRBJ2-6	CASRVGGWDSGANVLTF
TRBV5-1	TRBJ2-7	CASSFEGTSGSRYEQYF
TRBV6-6	TRBJ1-5	CASMDRNNQPQHF